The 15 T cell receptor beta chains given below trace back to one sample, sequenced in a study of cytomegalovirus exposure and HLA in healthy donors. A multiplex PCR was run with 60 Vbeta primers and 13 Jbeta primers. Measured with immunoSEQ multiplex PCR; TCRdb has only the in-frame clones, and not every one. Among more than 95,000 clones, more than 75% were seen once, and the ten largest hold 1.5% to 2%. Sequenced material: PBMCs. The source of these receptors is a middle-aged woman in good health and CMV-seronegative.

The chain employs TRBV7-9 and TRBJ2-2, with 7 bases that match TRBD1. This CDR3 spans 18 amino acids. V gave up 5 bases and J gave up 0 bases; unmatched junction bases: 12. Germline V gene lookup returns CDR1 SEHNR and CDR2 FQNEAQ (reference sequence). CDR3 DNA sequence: TGTGCCAGCAGCGCCGCCCTAGGACAGGTGGCGAACACCGGGGAGCTGTTTTTT. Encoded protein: CASSAALGQVANTGELFF.

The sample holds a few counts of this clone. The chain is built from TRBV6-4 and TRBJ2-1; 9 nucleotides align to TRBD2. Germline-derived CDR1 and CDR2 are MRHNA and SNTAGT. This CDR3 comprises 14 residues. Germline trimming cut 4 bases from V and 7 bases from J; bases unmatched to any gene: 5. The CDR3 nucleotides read TGTGCCAGCAGTGTGGCGGGAGGGGCAAATGAGCAGTTCTTC. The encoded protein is CASSVAGGANEQFF.

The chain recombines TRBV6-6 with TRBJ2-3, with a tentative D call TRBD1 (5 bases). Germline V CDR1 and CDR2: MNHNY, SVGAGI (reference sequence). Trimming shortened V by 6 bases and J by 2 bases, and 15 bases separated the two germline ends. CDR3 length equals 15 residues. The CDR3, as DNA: TGTGCCAGCAGCCCAAGGGGCGGAGCCACAGATACGCAGTATTTT. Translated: CASSPRGGATDTQYF.

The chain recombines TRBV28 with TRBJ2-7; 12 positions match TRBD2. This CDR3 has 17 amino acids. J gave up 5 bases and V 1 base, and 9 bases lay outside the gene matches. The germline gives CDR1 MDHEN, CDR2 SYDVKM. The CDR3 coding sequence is TGTGCCAGCAGTTTATTGCTAGCGGGAGGGCCTCAGGACGAGCAGTACTTC. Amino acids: CASSLLLAGGPQDEQYF.

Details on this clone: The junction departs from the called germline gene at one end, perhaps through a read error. The CDR3 sequence: CASSSRGLNTEAFF. The CDR3 DNA reads as TGTGCCAGCAGTAGCAGGGGGCTCAACACTGAAGCTTTCTTT. The chain combines TRBV19 with TRBJ1-1; 8 nucleotides line up with TRBD1. In germline, CDR1 is LNHDA, CDR2 SQIVND (reference sequence). CDR3 length: 14 amino acids.

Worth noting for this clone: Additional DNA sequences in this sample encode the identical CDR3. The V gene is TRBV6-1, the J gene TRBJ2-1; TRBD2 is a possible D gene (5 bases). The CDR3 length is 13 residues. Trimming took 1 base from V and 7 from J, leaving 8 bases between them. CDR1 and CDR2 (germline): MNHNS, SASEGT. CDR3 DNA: TGTGCCAGCAGTGAAGGGGAGCATAATGAGCAGTTCTTC. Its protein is CASSEGEHNEQFF.

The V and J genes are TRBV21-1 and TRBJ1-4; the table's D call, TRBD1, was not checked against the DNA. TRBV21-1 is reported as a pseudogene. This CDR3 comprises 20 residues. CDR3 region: CASSKVRTGTGFGTNEKLFF. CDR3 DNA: TGTGCCAGCAGCAAAGTCCGAACCGGGACAGGGTTTGGGACTAATGAAAAACTGTTTTTT.

The CDR3 coding sequence is TGTGCCACCAGCAGAGTTGCGGGAGGCAATCAGCCCCAGCATTTT. Encoded protein: CATSRVAGGNQPQHF. The genes are TRBV15 and TRBJ1-5; D remains unclear. The CDR3 contains 15 residues. Germline V gene data show CDR1 as LNHNV and CDR2 as YYDKDF (reference sequence). The V end lost 1 base, the J end lost 2 bases, and 9 bases lay between the germline ends.

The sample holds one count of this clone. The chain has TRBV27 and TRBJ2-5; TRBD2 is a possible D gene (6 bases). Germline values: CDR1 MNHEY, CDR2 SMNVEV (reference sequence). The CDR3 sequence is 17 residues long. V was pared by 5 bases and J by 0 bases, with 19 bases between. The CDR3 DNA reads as TGTGCCAGCAGTCGACTAGTCCCATTGGGCTACCAAGAGACCCAGTACTTC. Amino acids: CASSRLVPLGYQETQYF.

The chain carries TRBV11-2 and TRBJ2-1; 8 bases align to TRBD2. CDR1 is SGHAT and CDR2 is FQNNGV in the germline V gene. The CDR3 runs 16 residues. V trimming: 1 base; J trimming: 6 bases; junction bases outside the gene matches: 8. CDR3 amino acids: CASSLVIAGSLNEQFF. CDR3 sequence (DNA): TGTGCCAGCAGCTTAGTTATAGCGGGGAGCCTCAATGAGCAGTTCTTC.

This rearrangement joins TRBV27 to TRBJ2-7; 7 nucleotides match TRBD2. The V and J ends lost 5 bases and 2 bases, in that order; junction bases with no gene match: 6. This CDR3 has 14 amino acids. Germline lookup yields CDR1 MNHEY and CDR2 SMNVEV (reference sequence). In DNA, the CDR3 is TGTGCCAGCAGTAGGTCGGGGGGTCCCTACGAGCAGTACTTC. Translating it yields CASSRSGGPYEQYF.

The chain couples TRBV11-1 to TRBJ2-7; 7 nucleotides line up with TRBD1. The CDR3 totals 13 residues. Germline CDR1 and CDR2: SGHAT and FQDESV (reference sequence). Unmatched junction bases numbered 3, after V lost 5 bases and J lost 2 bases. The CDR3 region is CASSGTATYEQYF. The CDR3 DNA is TGTGCCAGCAGCGGGACAGCAACCTACGAGCAGTACTTC.

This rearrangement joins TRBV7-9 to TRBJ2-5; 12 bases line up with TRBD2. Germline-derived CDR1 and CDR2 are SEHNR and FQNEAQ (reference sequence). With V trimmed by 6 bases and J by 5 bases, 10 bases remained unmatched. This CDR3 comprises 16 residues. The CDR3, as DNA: TGTGCCAGCAGGCGGACTAGCGGGATAAGCGGGGAGACCCAGTACTTC. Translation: CASRRTSGISGETQYF.

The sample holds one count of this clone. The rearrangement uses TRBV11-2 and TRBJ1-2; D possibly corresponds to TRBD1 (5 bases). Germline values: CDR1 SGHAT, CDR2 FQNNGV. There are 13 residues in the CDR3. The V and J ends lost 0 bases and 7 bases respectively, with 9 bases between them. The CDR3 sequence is CASSLDRASGYTF. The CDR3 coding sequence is TGTGCCAGCAGCTTAGACAGGGCTAGTGGCTACACCTTC.

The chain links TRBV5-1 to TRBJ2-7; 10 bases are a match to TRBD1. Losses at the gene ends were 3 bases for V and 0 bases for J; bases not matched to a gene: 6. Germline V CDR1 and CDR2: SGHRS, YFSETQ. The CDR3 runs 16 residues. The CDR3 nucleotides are TGCGCCAGCAGCTCACCCCGGACAGGGGGCTCCTACGAGCAGTACTTC. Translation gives CASSSPRTGGSYEQYF.